A selection of T cell receptor beta chains follows, all from one sample in a study of vaccination and CD4 T cells after COVID-19. Each CDR3 protein is one row after TCRdb ran MiXCR on the PCR reads. The sample lists just under 30,000 distinct CDR3 sequences, approximately 49% occurring once. The source was CD4+ T cells from blood, collected about 7 months after SARS-CoV-2 vaccination. The source of these receptors is a human donor who had recovered from COVID-19. The CDR3 runs from the conserved cysteine through the conserved F or W. Each record gives: CDR3 protein, CDR3 DNA, D gene, clone size, V gene, J gene. D genes are given only for firm matches. A row's size may be missing; if present it is once, few, many or a size class.

CASSPGQQETQYF,TGTGCCAGCTCACCAGGGCAGCAAGAGACCCAGTACTTC,NA,few,TRBV18,TRBJ2-5
CSARDSAEDSNQPQHF,TGCAGTGCTAGAGATAGCGCAGAGGATAGCAATCAGCCCCAGCATTTT,NA,few,TRBV20-1,TRBJ1-5
CASSSPFESSYNEQFF,TGTGCCAGCAGCTCTCCGTTCGAGAGCTCCTACAATGAGCAGTTCTTC,NA,NA,TRBV7-9,TRBJ2-1
CASSLTSTGELFF,TGTGCCAGCAGCCTTACATCCACCGGGGAGCTGTTTTTT,NA,NA,TRBV6-1,TRBJ2-2
CASSGTETDTQYF,TGTGCCAGTAGTGGGACAGAGACAGATACGCAGTATTTT,TRBD1,NA,TRBV19,TRBJ2-3
CASSLVPGSTGELFF,TGTGCCAGCAGCTTAGTTCCGGGAAGTACCGGGGAGCTGTTTTTT,NA,few,TRBV7-9,TRBJ2-2
CASYRTHNSPLHF,TGTGCCAGCTATAGGACTCATAATTCACCCCTCCACTTT,NA,NA,TRBV6-1,TRBJ1-6
CASSQDWAGAGELFF,TGCGCCAGCAGCCAAGATTGGGCGGGGGCCGGGGAGCTGTTTTTT,TRBD2,NA,TRBV4-1,TRBJ2-2
CAIKWDGRGSNQPQHF,TGTGCCATCAAGTGGGACGGGCGGGGAAGCAATCAGCCCCAGCATTTT,NA,NA,TRBV6-1,TRBJ1-5
CASSRQERVGRSTQYF,TGCGCCAGCAGCCGCCAAGAAAGGGTCGGTAGAAGTACGCAGTATTTT,NA,NA,TRBV4-1,TRBJ2-3
CASSNYGPGREARVSRSYNEQFF,TGTGCCAGCAGCAACTATGGCCCCGGGCGGGAGGCGAGGGTATCCCGAAGTTACAATGAGCAGTTCTTC,TRBD2,NA,TRBV7-9,TRBJ2-1
CAISAGETSAETQYF,TGTGCCATCAGTGCTGGGGAGACCTCGGCAGAGACCCAGTACTTC,NA,NA,TRBV6-1,TRBJ2-5
CASSVARNTEAFF,TGTGCCAGCAGTGTAGCTCGGAACACTGAAGCTTTCTTT,NA,NA,TRBV2,TRBJ1-1
CASRPLGRGEQFF,TGTGCCAGCAGGCCCCTAGGACGGGGTGAGCAGTTCTTC,NA,once,TRBV28,TRBJ2-1
CASSLGALSYNEQFF,TGTGCCAGCAGCTTAGGGGCCCTTTCTTACAATGAGCAGTTCTTC,NA,few,TRBV7-9,TRBJ2-1
CSATMTGSSSYNEQFF,TGCAGTGCCACAATGACCGGGTCAAGCTCCTACAATGAGCAGTTCTTC,NA,NA,TRBV20-1,TRBJ2-1
CASSLDIGGGYGYTF,TGTGCCAGCAGCTTAGATATAGGCGGCGGCTATGGCTACACCTTC,NA,NA,TRBV7-8,TRBJ1-2
CASSSFRQETQYF,TGTGCCAGCAGTTCGTTTAGACAAGAGACCCAGTACTTC,NA,few,TRBV27,TRBJ2-5
CASSLIGQPQHF,TGTGCCAGCAGCTTAATAGGTCAGCCCCAGCATTTT,NA,NA,TRBV7-2,TRBJ1-5
CASSLVKSSYNEQFF,TGTGCCAGCAGCTTAGTCAAGAGCTCCTACAATGAGCAGTTCTTC,NA,NA,TRBV7-2,TRBJ2-1
CASSLRAGVPHGYNEQFF,TGTGCCAGCAGCTTAAGGGCGGGAGTTCCCCATGGATACAATGAGCAGTTCTTC,TRBD2,NA,TRBV7-9,TRBJ2-1
CASSLPGETQYF,TGTGCCAGCAGCTTACCGGGGGAGACCCAGTACTTC,NA,NA,TRBV7-3,TRBJ2-5
CASSYSDPGGPYNEQFF,TGTGCCAGCAGTTACTCAGACCCGGGAGGGCCCTACAATGAGCAGTTCTTC,TRBD2,medium-sized,TRBV6-5,TRBJ2-1
CAISESPNSPSYEQYF,TGTGCCATCAGTGAGTCCCCGAACTCACCCTCCTACGAGCAGTACTTC,NA,NA,TRBV10-3,TRBJ2-7
CASSQASSNTGELFF,TGCGCCAGCAGCCAAGCTAGCAGTAACACCGGGGAGCTGTTTTTT,NA,NA,TRBV4-3,TRBJ2-2
CATSDSPTGTSGFPYEQYF,TGTGCCACCAGTGACTCCCCCACCGGGACTAGCGGATTTCCCTACGAGCAGTACTTC,TRBD2,NA,TRBV24-1,TRBJ2-7
CASFDRDRSEQYF,TGTGCCAGCTTCGACAGGGATAGGTCCGAGCAGTACTTC,TRBD1,NA,TRBV28,TRBJ2-7
CAINGDGGYTEAFF,TGTGCCATCAATGGGGATGGAGGATACACTGAAGCTTTCTTT,NA,NA,TRBV10-3,TRBJ1-1
CASSFSSGTSGFYEQYF,TGTGCCAGCAGTTTCTCATCAGGGACTAGCGGGTTCTACGAGCAGTACTTC,TRBD2,few,TRBV27,TRBJ2-7
CATSKGAGYEQYF,TGTGCCACCTCTAAAGGGGCTGGGTACGAGCAGTACTTC,NA,few,TRBV24-1,TRBJ2-7